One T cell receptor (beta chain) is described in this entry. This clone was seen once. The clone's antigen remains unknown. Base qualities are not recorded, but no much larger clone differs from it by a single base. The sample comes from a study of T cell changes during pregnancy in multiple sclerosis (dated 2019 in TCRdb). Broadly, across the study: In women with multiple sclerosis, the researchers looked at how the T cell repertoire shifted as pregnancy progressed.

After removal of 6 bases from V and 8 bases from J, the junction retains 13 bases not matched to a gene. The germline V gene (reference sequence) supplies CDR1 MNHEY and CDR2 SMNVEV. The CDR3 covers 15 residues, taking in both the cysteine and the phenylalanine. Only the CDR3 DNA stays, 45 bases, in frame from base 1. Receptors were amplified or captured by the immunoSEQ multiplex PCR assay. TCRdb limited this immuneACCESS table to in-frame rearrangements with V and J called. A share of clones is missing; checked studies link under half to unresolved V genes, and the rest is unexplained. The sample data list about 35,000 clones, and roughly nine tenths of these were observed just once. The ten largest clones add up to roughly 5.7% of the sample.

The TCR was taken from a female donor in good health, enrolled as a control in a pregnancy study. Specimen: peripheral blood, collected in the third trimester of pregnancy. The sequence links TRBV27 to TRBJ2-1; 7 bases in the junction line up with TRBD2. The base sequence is TGTGCCAGCAGCTGGGAGCGGGGCCGTACGGATGAGCAGTTCTTC. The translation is CASSWERGRTDEQFF.